These 28 T cell receptor beta chains originate from one sample sequenced in a study of Graves' ophthalmopathy and Graves' hyperthyroidism. Beta-chain TCR CDR3 regions were amplified from RNA transcripts. After a first-round RT-PCR with HTBI primers, a second-round multiplex PCR was run. Each CDR3 protein gets one entry after TCRdb re-called the multiplex PCR reads with MiXCR. The sample includes hundreds of thousands of distinct CDR3 sequences, 35% to 45% seen only once; the top ten take over 2.5%. Input material: peripheral blood. The receptors come from an adult man with Graves' ophthalmopathy.

The V gene is TRBV4-1, the J gene TRBJ1-5; D unresolved. Trimming cost V 0 bases and J 7 bases, with 13 bases left between them. This CDR3 comprises 15 residues. Germline V CDR1 and CDR2: MGHRA, YSYEKL. CDR3 residues: CASSQDEGSGQPQHF. DNA of the CDR3: TGCGCCAGCAGCCAAGATGAAGGAAGCGGCCAGCCCCAGCATTTT.

Worth noting for this clonotype: The junction shows a germline mismatch at one end, possibly a read error. The chain uses TRBV11-2 and TRBJ1-1, with no clear D. This CDR3 is 15 amino acids long. Germline values: CDR1 SGHAT, CDR2 FQNNGV. CDR3 bases: TGTACCAGCAGCTTAGGATTAGATGGGAACACTGAAGCTTTCTTT. It specifies CTSSLGLDGNTEAFF.

Ten or more counts support this clonotype. The gene calls are TRBV29-1 and TRBJ2-7; D might be TRBD1 (6 bases). Germline V gives CDR1 SQVTM, CDR2 ANQGSEA. The CDR3 loop spans 12 amino acids. The V gene lost 4 bases and the J gene lost 3 bases, with 10 bases spanning the gap. CDR3 amino acids: CSVATGNYEQYF. Here the CDR3 DNA reads TGCAGCGTTGCTACAGGGAACTACGAGCAGTACTTC.

The CDR3 bases are TGTGCCAGCAGCTTAGCCACCGGGACAGGTATTGACGAGCAGTACTTC. Protein product: CASSLATGTGIDEQYF. J is TRBJ2-7 and V is TRBV7-8, with 8 bases that match TRBD1. Germline V gene data show CDR1 as SGHVS and CDR2 as FQNEAQ. The CDR3 sequence is 16 residues long. V shed 0 bases and J 5 bases; nucleotides not matched to a gene: 9.

The chain uses TRBV29-1 and TRBJ2-1, with 12 bases identical to TRBD2. The CDR3 sequence is 14 residues long. The germline V gene has CDR1 SQVTM and CDR2 ANQGSEA. V shed 5 bases, J shed 5 bases, and the junction held 4 bases outside the gene matches. The chain's CDR3 is CSVSGLAGHNEQFF. The CDR3 bases are TGCAGCGTTTCGGGACTAGCGGGTCACAATGAGCAGTTCTTC.

Concerning this clonotype: A much larger clone lies one base from this, so it may be a read error. The chain is built from TRBV20-1 and TRBJ2-7; the match to TRBD2 covers 8 bases. The DNA matches TRBJ2-1 better at its end, which makes the J call doubtful. There are 14 residues in the CDR3. In germline, CDR1 is DFQATT, CDR2 SNEGSKA (reference sequence). This chain's CDR3 is CSARLAGSPYEQFF. The CDR3 DNA reads TGCAGTGCTAGGTTAGCGGGGTCCCCCTACGAGCAGTTCTTC.

The rearrangement joins TRBV29-1 to TRBJ1-2; 8 nucleotides line up with TRBD1. The CDR3 runs to 13 residues. Germline CDR1 and CDR2: SQVTM and ANQGSEA. V was pared by 5 bases and J by 6 bases, with 8 bases of the junction left unmatched. In DNA, the CDR3 is TGCAGCGTTACCGGACAGGGCCGCAATGGCTACACCTTC. This translates into CSVTGQGRNGYTF.

This clonotype was observed a handful of times. The rearrangement uses TRBV4-1 and TRBJ2-6; D call uncertain. Trimming removed 3 bases from V and 0 bases from J, with 15 bases in between. This CDR3 region has 18 residues. CDR1 and CDR2 from the germline V gene are MGHRA and YSYEKL. The CDR3 reads CASSHVGRSPSGANVLTF. CDR3 DNA sequence: TGCGCCAGCAGCCATGTGGGCAGGTCCCCCTCTGGGGCCAACGTCCTGACTTTC.

This clonotype was detected ten times or more. V and J are TRBV7-9 and TRBJ1-1; D unclear. Trimming stripped 7 bases from V and 1 base from J, with 7 bases between. This CDR3 is 12 amino acids long. Germline assignment: CDR1 SEHNR and CDR2 FQNEAQ (reference sequence). The CDR3 protein is CASNFGNTEAFF. CDR3 DNA: TGTGCCAGCAATTTTGGGAACACTGAAGCTTTCTTT.

This clonotype has at least ten counts. This chain joins TRBV9 and TRBJ2-5; 12 bases line up with TRBD2. Germline V gene sequence: CDR1 SGDLS, CDR2 YYNGEE. The CDR3 length is 15 residues. V lost 3 bases to trimming and J lost 2 bases; unmatched junction nucleotides: 2. The CDR3 here is CASSGTSGAQETQYF. The CDR3 nucleotides are TGTGCCAGCAGCGGGACTAGCGGGGCTCAAGAGACCCAGTACTTC.

This sequence joins TRBV7-9 and TRBJ2-3; 7 positions match TRBD2. Germline trimming cut 5 bases from V and 3 bases from J; bases unmatched to any gene: 11. CDR1 SEHNR and CDR2 FQNEAQ come from the germline V gene (reference sequence). The CDR3 covers 16 residues. CDR3 bases: TGTGCCAGCAGCCCCCCTCGGGGAGCGGGGACAGATACGCAGTATTTT. It encodes CASSPPRGAGTDTQYF.

This clonotype has ten or more counts. The J gene is TRBJ1-1, the V gene TRBV10-3; D call uncertain. Germline CDR1 is ENHRY and CDR2 is SYGVKD. This CDR3 has 13 amino acids. V was trimmed by 10 bases and J by 1 base, leaving 13 bases between them. The CDR3 bases are TGTGCCACAAACCGGGAGGAGAACACTGAAGCTTTCTTT. As protein: CATNREENTEAFF.

CDR3 DNA: TGCAGTGCGACGGGACTAGCGGGAAGGTACGAGCAGTACTTC. The encoded protein is CSATGLAGRYEQYF. The chain joins TRBV20-1 to TRBJ2-7, with 13 bases aligning to TRBD2. The germline CDR1 and CDR2 sequences are DFQATT and SNEGSKA (reference sequence). Trimming took 6 bases from V and 4 from J; bases not matched to a gene: 6. CDR3 length equals 14 residues.

Comment on this clonotype: Given a much more abundant clone one base away, this may be a read error. This chain joins TRBV10-3 and TRBJ2-6; D may correspond to TRBD1 or TRBD2 (5 bases each). The CDR3 is 15 residues long. Germline V gene sequence: CDR1 ENHRY, CDR2 SYGVKD. The CDR3 region has the DNA TGTGCCATCAGTGGCTACCGGTCCGGGGCCAACGCCCTGACTTTC. Translation gives CAISGYRSGANALTF.

The rearrangement uses TRBV15 and TRBJ1-2; D remains ambiguous. Germline V gene lookup returns CDR1 LNHNV and CDR2 YYDKDF (reference sequence). Trimming stripped 6 bases from V and 3 bases from J, with 11 bases between. The CDR3 spans 13 residues. The CDR3 is CATSQRDYYGYTF. CDR3 DNA sequence: TGTGCCACCAGTCAGCGGGATTACTATGGCTACACCTTC.

This clonotype was seen at least ten times. V is TRBV15 and J is TRBJ2-5; D is unclear. The CDR3 loop spans 15 amino acids. Germline CDR1 is LNHNV and CDR2 is YYDKDF (reference sequence). Trimming cost V 0 bases and J 4 bases, with 12 bases left between them. The CDR3 sequence is CATSREDQRVETQYF. CDR3 nucleotides: TGTGCCACCAGCAGAGAAGACCAAAGGGTAGAGACCCAGTACTTC. Complete variable domain (other parts from reference TRBV15 and TRBJ2-5): DAMVIQNPRYQVTQFGKPVTLSCSQTLNHNVMYWYQQKSSQAPKLLFHYYDKDFNNEADTPDNFQSRRPNTSFCFLDIRSPGLGDTAMYLCATSREDQRVETQYFGPGTRLLVL.

For this clonotype: The junction differs from germline at one of its ends, possibly a read error. CDR3 sequence reads: CASTPSGGNYEQYF. In DNA, the CDR3 is TGCGCCAGCACCCCCTCCGGGGGGAACTACGAGCAGTACTTC. This chain connects TRBV7-9 to TRBJ2-7; 7 bases are shared with TRBD2. The CDR3 consists of 14 residues. The germline V gene has CDR1 SEHNR and CDR2 FQNEAQ (reference sequence). The complete variable domain, with remaining parts taken from reference TRBV7-9 and TRBJ2-7, reads DTGVSQNPRHKITKRGQNVTFRCDPISEHNRLYWYRQTLGQGPEFLTYFQNEAQLEKSRLLSDRFSAERPKGSFSTLEIQRTEQGDSAMYLCASTPSGGNYEQYFGPGTRLTVT.

The chain uses TRBV20-1 and TRBJ1-1; 8 nucleotides line up with TRBD1. The CDR3 has 13 amino acids. From germline, CDR1 is DFQATT and CDR2 SNEGSKA (reference sequence). Trimming removed 3 bases from V and 7 bases from J; junction bases left unmatched: 7. CDR3 in amino acids: CSASPTGAIEAFF. DNA for the CDR3: TGCAGTGCTAGCCCGACAGGGGCTATTGAAGCTTTCTTT.

This clonotype has a count of ten or more. This sequence joins TRBV20-1 and TRBJ1-1, with a possible D match to TRBD1 (6 bases). This CDR3 is built from 12 residues. V was trimmed by 6 bases and J by 1 base, leaving 9 bases between them. Germline CDR1 and CDR2: DFQATT and SNEGSKA (reference sequence). CDR3 in DNA: TGCAGTGCACAAGGGGGGAACACTGAAGCTTTCTTT. Translating it yields CSAQGGNTEAFF.

The chain links TRBV6-6 to TRBJ2-2; D is unclear. Germline V gene sequence: CDR1 MNHNY, CDR2 SVGAGI (reference sequence). V shed 1 base and J shed 0 bases, with 6 bases lying between them. This CDR3 comprises 15 residues. The CDR3 loop is CASSYYSANTGELFF. The CDR3 nucleotides read TGTGCCAGCAGTTACTACAGCGCGAACACCGGGGAGCTGTTTTTT.

This clonotype has ten or more counts. The J gene is TRBJ1-3, the V gene TRBV10-2; D possibly corresponds to TRBD1 (6 bases). V was cut by 5 bases and J by 2 bases, with 10 bases left in between. Looked up from germline, CDR1 is WSHSY and CDR2 is SAAADI. This CDR3 is 14 amino acids long. The CDR3 DNA follows: TGCGCCAGCAGTACAGGGATCGCTGGAAACACCATATATTTT. It encodes CASSTGIAGNTIYF.

This clonotype was seen once. V usage is TRBV9 and J usage is TRBJ2-2; D is unresolved. Germline CDR1 is SGDLS and CDR2 is YYNGEE. Trimming stripped 4 bases from V and 8 bases from J, with 9 bases between. The CDR3 runs to 12 residues. CDR3 coding DNA: TGTGCCAGCAGCAACCCCACAGGGGAGCTGTTTTTT. Residues: CASSNPTGELFF.

In regard to this clonotype: A read error may produce the germline difference seen at one junction end. The chain joins TRBV25-1 to TRBJ1-1; D is unclear. Germline CDR1 reads MGHDK; CDR2 reads SYGVNS. The CDR3 is 15 amino acids. The CDR3 bases are TGTGCCAGCGGTACCCCACAGCTAATGAACACTGAAGTTTTCTTT. It is translated as CASGTPQLMNTEVFF.

This clonotype was detected many times. This chain connects TRBV7-6 to TRBJ1-1; 7 bases match TRBD1. V trimming: 6 bases; J trimming: 1 base; junction bases outside the gene matches: 11. Germline V lookup: CDR1 SGHVS, CDR2 FNYEAQ. This CDR3 region has 16 residues. The DNA of the CDR3 is TGTGCCAGCAGTCGTACAGGGGTCGGTTGGAACACTGAAGCTTTCTTT. Amino acid sequence: CASSRTGVGWNTEAFF. Combining the CDR3 with reference TRBV7-6 and TRBJ1-1 gives the whole variable domain GAGVSQSPRYKVTKRGQDVALRCDPISGHVSLYWYRQALGQGPEFLTYFNYEAQQDKSGLPNDRFSAERPEGSISTLTIQRTEQRDSAMYRCASSRTGVGWNTEAFFGQGTRLTVV.

This clonotype was observed once. V is TRBV25-1 and J is TRBJ1-1; 9 positions agree with TRBD1. The germline CDR1 and CDR2 sequences are MGHDK and SYGVNS. CDR3 length: 14 amino acids. The V gene end was trimmed by 6 bases and the J gene end by 12 bases; junction bases not matched to a gene: 14. The CDR3 bases are TGTGCCAGCAGCCCTTTGGGGGGGACAGGGAGGACTTTCTTT. It codes for CASSPLGGTGRTFF.

Ten or more counts support this clonotype. The V gene is TRBV7-2, the J gene TRBJ2-5; the D gene is possibly TRBD2 (5 bases). This CDR3 spans 17 amino acids. V was cut by 1 base and J by 0 bases, with 15 bases left in between. Germline-derived CDR1 and CDR2 are SGHTA and FQGNSA. The CDR3 DNA reads TGTGCCAGCAGCTTAGTTGCTCGGGGAAAGTACCAAGAGACCCAGTACTTC. This gives the protein CASSLVARGKYQETQYF.

This clonotype was detected ten times or more. The genes are TRBV5-8 and TRBJ2-2, with unresolved D. CDR1 and CDR2 from the germline V gene are SGHTS and YDEGEE. V was cut by 7 bases and J by 6 bases, with 10 bases left in between. The length of the CDR3 is 12 residues. CDR3 coding DNA: TGTGCCAGCTCCACTATCCCCGGGGAGCTGTTTTTT. Its protein product is CASSTIPGELFF.

The J gene is TRBJ1-2, the V gene TRBV25-1, with D maybe TRBD1 (5 bases). This CDR3 comprises 13 residues. With 4 bases removed from V and 3 bases from J, the gap between germline ends came to 9 bases. CDR1 is MGHDK and CDR2 is SYGVNS in the germline V gene. The CDR3 region has the DNA TGTGCCAGCAGTGCTCGCAGGGACTATGGCTACACCTTC. Translation gives CASSARRDYGYTF.